Shown below are 5 T cell receptor beta chains from a single sample sequenced in a study of cytomegalovirus exposure and HLA in healthy donors listed by TCRdb under 2017. Library generation was performed with the immunoSEQ multiplex PCR assay. For the multiplex PCR, a mixture combining 60 forward primers for TCR Vbeta segments and 13 reverse primers for TCR Jbeta segments was used. TCRdb carries this immuneACCESS record with in-frame sequences only. Its versions omit some clonotypes, under half of them owing to an unresolved V gene in the studies checked, with the rest unexplained. The sample table records around 130,000 clones; about two thirds of these occur just once. Clones ranked in the top ten supply approximately 2.9% of the sample. The sequenced material came from PBMCs. These receptors originate from a human donor in good health.

This clone was seen just once. The chain uses TRBV7-8 and TRBJ2-7; 8 bases line up with TRBD2. The CDR3 is made up of 18 amino acids. V dropped 1 base and J dropped 2; count of bases not matched to a gene: 13. The germline V gene encodes CDR1 SGHVS and CDR2 FQNEAQ. The CDR3 nucleotides are TGTGCCAGCAGCTTAGTAGCTCCGACTAGCGCCCAGGCCTACGAGCAGTACTTC. Translated: CASSLVAPTSAQAYEQYF.

V is TRBV6-6 and J is TRBJ2-2; TRBD2 aligns across 8 bases. J lost 5 bases, V lost 5 bases, and 4 bases had no gene match. Germline loops: CDR1 MNHNY, CDR2 SVGAGI (reference sequence). The CDR3 extends over 14 amino acids. The CDR3 region is CASSTGTRTGELFF. The CDR3 DNA follows: TGTGCCAGCAGTACCGGGACTAGAACCGGGGAGCTGTTTTTT.

The rearrangement uses TRBV6-5 and TRBJ1-2, with 8 bases lining up with TRBD1. Per germline, CDR1 MNHEY and CDR2 SVGAGI. The CDR3 extends over 16 amino acids. The junction had 8 bases not matched to a gene; V was cut back by 0 bases and J by 5 bases. The CDR3 loop is CASSYSPRGLGYGYTF. The CDR3 DNA follows: TGTGCCAGCAGTTACTCGCCCAGGGGGCTAGGGTATGGCTACACCTTC.

This chain connects TRBV27 to TRBJ2-1, with D tentatively TRBD1 (6 bases). Germline lookup yields CDR1 MNHEY and CDR2 SMNVEV (reference sequence). CDR3 length: 13 amino acids. V lost 6 bases, J lost 2 bases, and 8 bases lay in between. CDR3 region: CASSRTAYNEQFF. Here the CDR3 DNA reads TGTGCCAGCAGCAGGACAGCCTACAATGAGCAGTTCTTC.

The sample holds one count of this clone. CDR3 in amino acids: CASSLSGRWDWSYEQYF. CDR3 DNA sequence: TGTGCCAGCAGTTTATCCGGCCGGTGGGACTGGTCCTACGAGCAGTACTTC. The J gene is TRBJ2-7, the V gene TRBV28; D perhaps matches TRBD2 (6 bases). Trimming stripped 1 base from V and 1 base from J, with 17 bases between. There are 17 residues in the CDR3. Per germline, CDR1 MDHEN and CDR2 SYDVKM.